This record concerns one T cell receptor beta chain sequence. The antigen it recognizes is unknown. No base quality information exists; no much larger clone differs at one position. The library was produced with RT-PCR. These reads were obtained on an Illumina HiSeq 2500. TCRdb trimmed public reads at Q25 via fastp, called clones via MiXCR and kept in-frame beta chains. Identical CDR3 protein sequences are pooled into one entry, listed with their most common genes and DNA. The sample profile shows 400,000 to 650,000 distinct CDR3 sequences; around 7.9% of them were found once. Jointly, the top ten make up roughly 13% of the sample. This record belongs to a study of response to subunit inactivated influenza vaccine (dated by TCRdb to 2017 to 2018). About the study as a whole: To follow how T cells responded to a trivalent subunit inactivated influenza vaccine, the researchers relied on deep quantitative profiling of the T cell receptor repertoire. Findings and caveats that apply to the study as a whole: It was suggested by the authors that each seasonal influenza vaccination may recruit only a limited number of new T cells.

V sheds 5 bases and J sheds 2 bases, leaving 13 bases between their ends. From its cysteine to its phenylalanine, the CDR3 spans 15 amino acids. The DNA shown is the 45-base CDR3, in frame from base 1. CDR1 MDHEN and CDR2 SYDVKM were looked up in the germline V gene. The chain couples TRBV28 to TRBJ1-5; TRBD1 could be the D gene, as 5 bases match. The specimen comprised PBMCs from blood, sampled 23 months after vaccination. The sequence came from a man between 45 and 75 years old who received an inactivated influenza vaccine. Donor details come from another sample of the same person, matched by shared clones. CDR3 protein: CASSPTDHRNQPQHF. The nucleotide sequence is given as TGTGCCAGCAGTCCGACAGACCACCGCAATCAGCCCCAGCATTTT.